The source of this T cell receptor beta chain is a study of patients and donors after allogeneic stem cell transplantation. This clonotype was seen only a few times. V lost 3 bases and J 3 bases, leaving 19 bases between the germline ends. Germline V CDR1 and CDR2: SGHRS, YFSETQ. The CDR3 contains 17 residues. Using its own MiXCR run on the RT-PCR reads, TCRdb lists one record per CDR3 protein. The sample contains some 850 distinct CDR3 sequences, more than 20% of which appear only once. The sequence came from a human donor who was either an allogeneic HSCT recipient or a stem cell or donor lymphocyte infusion donor (not recorded which). It is not recorded whose cells these are; they may come from a transplant donor. Sequenced input: blood, either unsorted or a sorted T cell fraction (not recorded which). This chain joins TRBV5-1 and TRBJ2-1; D tentatively reads TRBD1 or TRBD2 (5 bases each). The CDR3 protein is CASSYSGSQGVYNEQFF. The CDR3 DNA is TGCGCCAGCAGCTACAGTGGGTCCCAGGGAGTCTACAATGAGCAGTTCTTC.